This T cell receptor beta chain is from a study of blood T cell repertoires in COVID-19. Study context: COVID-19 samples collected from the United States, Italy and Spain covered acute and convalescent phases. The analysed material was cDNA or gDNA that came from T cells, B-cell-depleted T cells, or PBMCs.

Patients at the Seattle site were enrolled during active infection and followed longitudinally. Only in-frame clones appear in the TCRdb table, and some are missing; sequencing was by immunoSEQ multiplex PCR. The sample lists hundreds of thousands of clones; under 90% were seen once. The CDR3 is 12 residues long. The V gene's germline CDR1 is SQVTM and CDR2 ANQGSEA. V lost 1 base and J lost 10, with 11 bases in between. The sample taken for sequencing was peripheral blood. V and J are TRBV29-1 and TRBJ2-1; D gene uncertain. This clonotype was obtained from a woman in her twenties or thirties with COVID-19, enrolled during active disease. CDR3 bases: TGCAGCGTTGAAGGTTTAATGGAGGAGCAGTTCTTC. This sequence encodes CSVEGLMEEQFF.